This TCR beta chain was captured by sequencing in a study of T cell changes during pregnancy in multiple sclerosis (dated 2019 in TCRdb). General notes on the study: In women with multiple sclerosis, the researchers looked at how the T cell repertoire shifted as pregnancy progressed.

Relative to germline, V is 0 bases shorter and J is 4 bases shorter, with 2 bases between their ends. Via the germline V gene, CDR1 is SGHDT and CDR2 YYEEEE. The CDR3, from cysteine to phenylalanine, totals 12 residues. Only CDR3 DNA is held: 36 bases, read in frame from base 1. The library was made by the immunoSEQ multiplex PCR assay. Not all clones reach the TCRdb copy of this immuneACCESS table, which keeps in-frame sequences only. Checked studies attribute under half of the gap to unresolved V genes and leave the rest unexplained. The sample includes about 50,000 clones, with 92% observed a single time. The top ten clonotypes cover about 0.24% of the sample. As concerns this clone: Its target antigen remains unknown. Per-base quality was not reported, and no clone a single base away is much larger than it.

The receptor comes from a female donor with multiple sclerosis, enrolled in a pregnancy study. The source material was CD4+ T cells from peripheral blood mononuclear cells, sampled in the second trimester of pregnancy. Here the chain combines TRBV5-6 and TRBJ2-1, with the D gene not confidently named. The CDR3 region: CASSLAYNEQFF. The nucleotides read TGTGCCAGCAGCTTGGCTTACAATGAGCAGTTCTTC.